Below, one T cell receptor (beta chain) is given with its context. Naive CD8 cells lacked CD45RO and underwent positive selection for CCR7, leaving out terminally differentiated effector memory CD45RA+ cells. All the donors were Caucasian adults who lived in Nashville, Tennessee. CDR1 and CDR2 from the germline V gene are SGHDT and YYEEEE. V gave up 4 bases and J gave up 4 bases; unmatched junction bases: 8. The CDR3 is 15 residues long. These data come from a study of shared clonotypes between healthy human individuals. Clones were read by immunoSEQ multiplex PCR, and TCRdb kept only the in-frame ones, dropping some. This table holds roughly 570,000 clones, more than 95% found once.

The specimen was naive CD8+ T cells sorted from blood. The V call is TRBV5-6, the J call TRBJ2-3; TRBD2 aligns across 8 bases. The origin of this receptor is a man aged 25-45 years in good health. CDR3 residues: CASSPIAGLADTQYF. CDR3 coding DNA: TGTGCCAGCAGCCCGATAGCGGGACTGGCAGATACGCAGTATTTT.